The T cell receptor (beta chain) under discussion was sequenced for a study of shared clonotypes between healthy human individuals. Points from the study as a whole: Memory subsets had estimated richness that was generally smaller than that of naive subsets.

Only in-frame clones appear in the TCRdb table, and some are missing; sequencing was by immunoSEQ multiplex PCR. Of about 2.1 million clones in the sample, 93% are singletons; the top ten hold 1.5% to 2%. In regard to this clone: Its antigen remains unknown.

Germline V gene lookup returns CDR1 SGHRS and CDR2 YFSETQ. The CDR3 spans 14 residues. Trimming left V 2 bases short and J 6 bases short, with 14 bases between. Cells designated naive CD8 were CD45RO-negative and were positively selected for CCR7, with terminally differentiated effector memory CD45RA+ cells excluded. Source material: naive CD8+ T cells from PBMCs. This rearrangement joins TRBV5-1 to TRBJ1-1, with D uncertain. This receptor was taken from a young man in good health. Some clones in this sample may be carry-over from other donors' samples. CDR3 amino acids: CASSFFSSPAEAFF. The CDR3 DNA sequence: TGCGCCAGCAGCTTTTTTAGTTCCCCGGCTGAAGCTTTCTTT.